A single sample is the source of the 17 T cell receptor beta chains below, sequenced in a study of cytomegalovirus exposure and HLA in healthy donors. Generated by immunoSEQ multiplex PCR, the TCRdb table keeps only in-frame clones and is missing some. The sample lists 120,000 to 150,000 clones; 80% to 90% were seen once. The source material was PBMCs. These receptors all come from a woman between 18 and 29 years old in good health and CMV-seropositive.

The chain uses TRBV19 and TRBJ2-7; 7 bases align to TRBD1. Germline lookup yields CDR1 LNHDA and CDR2 SQIVND (reference sequence). The CDR3 contains 14 residues. J lost 6 bases, V lost 9 bases, and 14 bases had no gene match. CDR3 DNA: TGTGCCAGCCAACCTAAAACAGGGGTAAGCGAGCAGTACTTC. This encodes CASQPKTGVSEQYF. The complete variable domain, with remaining parts taken from reference TRBV19 and TRBJ2-7, reads DGGITQSPKYLFRKEGQNVTLSCEQNLNHDAMYWYRQDPGQGLRLIYYSQIVNDFQKGDIAEGYSVSREKKESFPLTVTSAQKNPTAFYLCASQPKTGVSEQYFGPGTRLTVT.

The rearrangement uses TRBV9 and TRBJ1-1; D is possibly TRBD1 (5 bases). The CDR3 totals 16 residues. Germline-derived CDR1 and CDR2 are SGDLS and YYNGEE. Trimming shortened V by 3 bases and J by 0 bases, and 15 bases separated the two germline ends. CDR3 DNA sequence: TGTGCCAGCAGCGCCACCGGGGGGGTGGTGAACACTGAAGCTTTCTTT. Encoded protein: CASSATGGVVNTEAFF.

This clone was seen only a few times. The rearrangement links TRBV5-1 to TRBJ1-6; D call uncertain. Between the trimmed V and J ends, which lost 0 bases and 7 bases, there was a span of 8 bases. Germline CDR1 is SGHRS and CDR2 is YFSETQ. The CDR3 runs 14 residues. The CDR3 reads CASSLESENSPLHF. CDR3 DNA: TGCGCCAGCAGCTTGGAGTCAGAAAATTCACCCCTCCACTTT.

The chain carries TRBV4-1 and TRBJ1-1, with 11 positions matching TRBD1. The CDR3 has 16 amino acids. Trimming at V came to 3 bases and at J to 5 bases, leaving 8 bases not matched to a gene. Germline assignment: CDR1 MGHRA and CDR2 YSYEKL. The CDR3 nucleotides are TGCGCCAGCAGCCACATGGACAGGGGGCCCGGAACTGAAGCTTTCTTT. Protein sequence: CASSHMDRGPGTEAFF.

V usage is TRBV5-6 and J usage is TRBJ2-3; no reliable D call. Trimming took 2 bases from V and 1 from J, leaving 2 bases between them. The CDR3 is 12 amino acids. Germline V lookup: CDR1 SGHDT, CDR2 YYEEEE. In DNA, the CDR3 is TGTGCCAGCAGCTTCGGCACAGATACGCAGTATTTT. Translated: CASSFGTDTQYF.

This chain joins TRBV9 and TRBJ1-3; D is unclear. V lost 0 bases and J lost 6, with 10 bases in between. Germline V gene sequence: CDR1 SGDLS, CDR2 YYNGEE. This CDR3 has 14 residues. In DNA, the CDR3 is TGTGCCAGCAGCGTAGGACCGGGAGTAAACACCATATATTTT. Its translation is CASSVGPGVNTIYF.

The chain joins TRBV10-3 to TRBJ2-7, with TRBD2 as a possible D gene (6 bases). Germline V gene data show CDR1 as ENHRY and CDR2 as SYGVKD. Trimming stripped 0 bases from V and 6 bases from J, with 12 bases between. The CDR3 runs 14 residues. DNA of the CDR3: TGTGCCATCAGTGAGTCGATCGGGGGTGGCGAGCAGTACTTC. This gives the protein CAISESIGGGEQYF.

This clone was recorded once. The chain has TRBV5-4 and TRBJ2-7; D is perhaps TRBD1 (5 bases). V was clipped by 4 bases and J by 3 bases, with 20 bases between them. Looked up from germline, CDR1 is SGHNT and CDR2 is YYREEE (reference sequence). CDR3 length: 16 residues. The CDR3 loop is CASSDLVDSPLYEQYF. In DNA form, the CDR3 reads TGTGCCAGCAGCGACCTAGTAGACAGCCCGCTCTACGAGCAGTACTTC.

Written as DNA, the CDR3 is TGTGCCAGCAGCTTTGGGCAGGGATGGGGTAGCAATCAGCCCCAGCATTTT. This translates into CASSFGQGWGSNQPQHF. This chain links TRBV7-2 with TRBJ1-5; D might be TRBD1 (5 bases). CDR1 and CDR2 from the germline V gene are SGHTA and FQGNSA. The CDR3 runs to 17 residues. V was trimmed by 3 bases and J by 0 bases, leaving 15 bases between them.

The rearrangement links TRBV19 to TRBJ2-1; 12 bases are a match to TRBD2. The germline V gene has CDR1 LNHDA and CDR2 SQIVND (reference sequence). This CDR3 is 16 amino acids long. The J segment lost 0 bases and the V segment lost 6 bases, leaving 3 bases of the junction unmatched. Written as DNA, the CDR3 is TGTGCCAGTAGAATACTAGCGGGGGGCTCCTACAATGAGCAGTTCTTC. It is translated as CASRILAGGSYNEQFF.

This sequence joins TRBV28 and TRBJ1-1, with D perhaps TRBD1 (5 bases). V lost 6 bases to trimming and J lost 5 bases, with 19 bases between them. The CDR3 spans 15 residues. CDR1 and CDR2 (germline): MDHEN, SYDVKM. DNA for the CDR3: TGTGCCAGCAGACCTTGGACAATAATGAGGACTGAAGCTTTCTTT. Translated: CASRPWTIMRTEAFF.

This chain's CDR3 is CASSPKRGLGETQYF. In DNA, the CDR3 is TGTGCCAGCTCACCGAAGCGGGGGTTAGGAGAGACCCAGTACTTC. The V gene is TRBV18, the J gene TRBJ2-5; 8 bases are shared with TRBD2. V dropped 3 bases and J dropped 4; count of bases not matched to a gene: 7. The CDR3 spans 15 residues. Germline V gene lookup returns CDR1 KGHSH and CDR2 LQKENI.

The gene calls are TRBV7-9 and TRBJ1-6, with 10 bases lining up with TRBD1. V gave up 3 bases and J gave up 7 bases; unmatched junction bases: 6. The germline V gene encodes CDR1 SEHNR and CDR2 FQNEAQ (reference sequence). CDR3 length: 16 residues. The CDR3 spells CASSFLAGQGNSPLHF. CDR3 DNA: TGTGCCAGCAGCTTTCTAGCGGGACAGGGGAATTCACCCCTCCACTTT.

This clone has just a few counts. The rearrangement links TRBV28 to TRBJ1-2, with 7 bases aligning to TRBD1. This CDR3 region has 14 residues. The V gene end was trimmed by 2 bases and the J gene end by 7 bases; junction bases not matched to a gene: 7. CDR1 is MDHEN, CDR2 SYDVKM, per germline. Written as DNA, the CDR3 is TGTGCCAGCAGTTTAGGCACAGGGGTGGGTGGCTACACCTTC. Amino acids: CASSLGTGVGGYTF.

The rearrangement joins TRBV6-4 to TRBJ2-1, with 10 bases fitting TRBD2. The CDR3 extends over 15 amino acids. The germline gives CDR1 MRHNA, CDR2 SNTAGT. The ends lost 3 bases at V and 3 bases at J; junction bases unmatched: 2. In nucleotides, the CDR3 is TGTGCCAGCAGTGAATGGACTAGCGGCTACAATGAGCAGTTCTTC. It translates to CASSEWTSGYNEQFF.

The chain recombines TRBV6-6 with TRBJ2-4, with D maybe TRBD2 (5 bases). V lost 6 bases to trimming and J lost 0 bases, with 15 bases between them. The CDR3 length is 16 residues. The germline CDR1 and CDR2 sequences are MNHNY and SVGAGI (reference sequence). The CDR3 region has the DNA TGTGCCAGCAGCCCCGGGGAAGGGATAGCCAAAAACATTCAGTACTTC. This codes for CASSPGEGIAKNIQYF.

In its sample, this clone was seen a few times. The genes are TRBV2 and TRBJ1-6; no firm D call. Germline CDR1 reads SNHLY; CDR2 reads FYNNEI. V lost 7 bases to trimming and J lost 11 bases, with 12 bases between them. The CDR3 contains 12 residues. CDR3 in DNA: TGTGCCAGCACCGGTCCTATGACACCCCTCCACTTT. It encodes CASTGPMTPLHF. The whole variable domain, remainder taken from reference TRBV2 and TRBJ1-6, is EPEVTQTPSHQVTQMGQEVILRCVPISNHLYFYWYRQILGQKVEFLVSFYNNEISEKSEIFDDQFSVERPDGSNFTLKIRSTKLEDSAMYFCASTGPMTPLHFGNGTRLTVT.